These 23 T cell receptor beta chains share one sample of origin, sequenced in a study of cytomegalovirus exposure and HLA in healthy donors. In the PCR, 60 Vbeta and 13 Jbeta primers were used. This table comes from immunoSEQ multiplex PCR, and its TCRdb copy is limited to in-frame clones, with some not included. The table includes roughly 190,000 clones, roughly 90% detected once. Sequencing was performed on PBMCs. The receptors were sampled from a boy younger than 10 in good health and CMV-seronegative.

The chain couples TRBV13 to TRBJ2-5; 8 positions agree with TRBD1. The CDR3 spans 16 residues. The germline V gene encodes CDR1 PRHDT and CDR2 FYEKMQ (reference sequence). Germline trimming cut 0 bases from V and 5 bases from J; bases unmatched to any gene: 8. This CDR3 reads CASSLGLGRGPETQYF. As DNA, the CDR3 is TGTGCCAGCAGCTTAGGCCTCGGCAGGGGGCCGGAGACCCAGTACTTC.

The rearrangement joins TRBV7-9 to TRBJ2-7; D remains unclear. The CDR3 has 16 residues. Trimming removed 5 bases at V and 2 bases at J, with 19 bases between. The germline V gene encodes CDR1 SEHNR and CDR2 FQNEAQ (reference sequence). CDR3 nucleotide sequence: TGTGCCAGCAGCCCCGGTCGGCCCAGCGAGCCCTACGAGCAGTACTTC. Its protein is CASSPGRPSEPYEQYF.

This chain joins TRBV28 and TRBJ1-1; D possibly corresponds to TRBD1 (5 bases). The germline V gene encodes CDR1 MDHEN and CDR2 SYDVKM. Between the trimmed V and J ends, which lost 2 bases and 1 base, there was a span of 8 bases. The CDR3 is made up of 14 amino acids. The CDR3 coding sequence is TGTGCCAGCAGTTTAGAAACAGGGAACACTGAAGCTTTCTTT. It yields the protein CASSLETGNTEAFF.

V usage is TRBV21-1 and J usage is TRBJ1-1; TRBD1, the table's D call, lacks a check against the DNA. TRBV21-1 is labeled a pseudogene. CDR3 length: 11 residues. The CDR3 bases are TGTGCCAGCAGCAACAGAACTGAAGCTTTCTTT. Translating gives CASSNRTEAFF.

This chain uses TRBV10-1 with TRBJ2-1; 7 bases are shared with TRBD1. V shed 6 bases and J 0 bases; nucleotides not matched to a gene: 5. The germline V gene encodes CDR1 WNHNN and CDR2 SYGVQD (reference sequence). The length of the CDR3 is 15 residues. CDR3 residues: CASSAGTDSYNEQFF. The CDR3 DNA reads TGCGCCAGCAGCGCCGGGACAGACTCCTACAATGAGCAGTTCTTC.

V gene TRBV28 combines with J gene TRBJ1-5; D unclear. Trimming removed 1 base at V and 2 bases at J, with 9 bases between. CDR1 is MDHEN, CDR2 SYDVKM, per germline. The length of the CDR3 is 15 residues. CDR3 in DNA: TGTGCCAGCAGTTTATCAGGAGGTGGCAATCAGCCCCAGCATTTT. Protein: CASSLSGGGNQPQHF.

The genes are TRBV28 and TRBJ1-4; 9 bases agree with TRBD1. Germline CDR1 is MDHEN and CDR2 is SYDVKM. The CDR3 runs to 18 residues. The junction had 12 bases not matched to a gene; V was cut back by 5 bases and J by 2 bases. Here the CDR3 reads CASSLTGTGIRTNEKLFF. CDR3 DNA: TGTGCCAGCAGTCTTACCGGGACAGGGATACGTACTAATGAAAAACTGTTTTTT.

This chain uses TRBV6-1 with TRBJ2-3, with 11 bases aligning to TRBD2. After removal of 4 bases from V and 2 bases from J, the junction contained 5 bases not matched to a gene. The CDR3 sequence is 16 residues long. Germline V gene data show CDR1 as MNHNS and CDR2 as SASEGT. The chain's CDR3 is CASSAILAGATDTQYF. The CDR3 DNA sequence: TGTGCCAGCAGTGCTATACTAGCGGGGGCCACAGATACGCAGTATTTT.

V gene TRBV15 combines with J gene TRBJ2-2, with D possibly being TRBD1 (5 bases). This CDR3 has 15 residues. V lost 6 bases to trimming and J lost 4 bases, with 15 bases between them. Germline V gene data show CDR1 as LNHNV and CDR2 as YYDKDF (reference sequence). The DNA for the CDR3 is TGTGCCACCAGGGCCAGCAGGGATCCCACCGGGGAGCTGTTTTTT. Protein product: CATRASRDPTGELFF.

This clone has just a few counts. This chain uses TRBV5-1 with TRBJ2-7; 7 bases are a match to TRBD2. This CDR3 comprises 14 residues. Germline V gene lookup returns CDR1 SGHRS and CDR2 YFSETQ. The junction had 7 bases not matched to a gene; V was cut back by 7 bases and J by 0 bases. Written as DNA, the CDR3 is TGCGCCAGCGAGAGGGAGGGCAGCTCCTACGAGCAGTACTTC. Protein sequence: CASEREGSSYEQYF.

This chain joins TRBV25-1 and TRBJ2-7; 9 bases fit TRBD1. The CDR3 spans 16 residues. Germline assignment: CDR1 MGHDK and CDR2 SYGVNS. With V trimmed by 6 bases and J by 3 bases, 12 bases remained unmatched. CDR3 amino acids: CASRPTGTGNFYEQYF. In DNA form, the CDR3 reads TGTGCCAGCAGGCCCACCGGGACAGGGAACTTCTACGAGCAGTACTTC.

The chain is built from TRBV5-1 and TRBJ2-3; 8 bases agree with TRBD2. Germline CDR1 SGHRS, CDR2 YFSETQ. Trimming at V came to 0 bases and at J to 4 bases, leaving 4 bases not matched to a gene. The CDR3 is 15 residues long. The CDR3 spells CASSLGLAGSDTQYF. CDR3 nucleotides: TGCGCCAGCAGCTTGGGGCTAGCGGGCTCAGATACGCAGTATTTT.

The CDR3 here is CASSPRLAGVGDTQYF. DNA of the CDR3: TGTGCCAGCAGCCCCAGACTAGCGGGGGTGGGGGATACGCAGTATTTT. J is TRBJ2-3 and V is TRBV5-8; TRBD2 matches 12 bases. Trimming at V came to 4 bases and at J to 6 bases, leaving 9 bases not matched to a gene. This CDR3 contains 16 residues. Germline CDR1 and CDR2: SGHTS and YDEGEE.

The chain recombines TRBV2 with TRBJ1-5; D might be TRBD1 (5 bases). Germline CDR1 SNHLY, CDR2 FYNNEI. The CDR3 totals 15 residues. V was cut by 9 bases and J by 6 bases, with 21 bases left in between. The CDR3 coding sequence is TGTGCCAGTAGACGGGACGGGGGGGTCGGTCAGCCCCAGCATTTT. Translated: CASRRDGGVGQPQHF.

This clone has more than one count but fewer than ten. V usage is TRBV6-1 and J usage is TRBJ2-7; D perhaps matches TRBD1 (5 bases). V gave up 6 bases and J gave up 7 bases, with 16 bases separating them. Germline V gives CDR1 MNHNS, CDR2 SASEGT. The CDR3 loop spans 13 amino acids. For the CDR3, the DNA is TGTGCCAGCAGGGCGCCTAACTCAGGGGAGCAGTACTTC. Residues: CASRAPNSGEQYF.

This sequence joins TRBV19 and TRBJ2-7, with 9 positions matching TRBD2. Germline CDR1 and CDR2: LNHDA and SQIVND (reference sequence). This CDR3 spans 16 amino acids. V lost 4 bases, J lost 2 bases, and 9 bases stayed unmatched. Written as DNA, the CDR3 is TGTGCCAGTAGTAGGCTAGCGGGACCATCAACCTACGAGCAGTACTTC. This gives the protein CASSRLAGPSTYEQYF.

V usage is TRBV29-1 and J usage is TRBJ1-2, with D unresolved. In germline, CDR1 is SQVTM, CDR2 ANQGSEA. The CDR3 runs to 13 residues. V was pared by 5 bases and J by 3 bases, with 13 bases between. The CDR3 bases are TGCAGCGTTATATCTGTGGAGGACTATGGCTACACCTTC. Translated: CSVISVEDYGYTF.

This clone appeared a single time. The V gene is TRBV28, the J gene TRBJ2-4; 8 positions match TRBD2. V gave up 8 bases and J gave up 8 bases; unmatched junction bases: 8. From germline, CDR1 is MDHEN and CDR2 SYDVKM. The CDR3 runs 13 residues. The CDR3 loop reads CASCRGGVYIQYF. The CDR3 DNA follows: TGTGCCAGCTGTCGGGGGGGCGTTTACATTCAGTACTTC. The entire variable domain, with the rest obtained from reference TRBV28 and TRBJ2-4, is as follows: DVKVTQSSRYLVKRTGEKVFLECVQDMDHENMFWYRQDPGLGLRLIYFSYDVKMKEKGDIPEGYSVSREKKERFSLILESASTNQTSMYLCASCRGGVYIQYFGAGTRLSVL.

This sequence joins TRBV7-9 and TRBJ2-1; no clear D gene. Germline CDR1 and CDR2: SEHNR and FQNEAQ (reference sequence). V was trimmed by 8 bases and J by 5 bases, leaving 13 bases between them. The CDR3 length is 13 residues. CDR3 nucleotide sequence: TGTGCCAGCTACGCACTGGTCAACAATGAGCAGTTCTTC. The encoded protein is CASYALVNNEQFF.

The V and J genes are TRBV2 and TRBJ1-5; unclear D gene. This CDR3 comprises 12 residues. Germline assignment: CDR1 SNHLY and CDR2 FYNNEI. Trimming cost V 1 base and J 6 bases, with 4 bases left between them. CDR3 nucleotides: TGTGCCAGCAGTGAAGTCGGTCAGCCCCAGCATTTT. Translating it yields CASSEVGQPQHF.

The chain is built from TRBV28 and TRBJ2-1; tentative D call: TRBD2 (6 bases). CDR3 length: 12 amino acids. The germline V gene has CDR1 MDHEN and CDR2 SYDVKM. V was trimmed by 6 bases and J by 9 bases, leaving 12 bases between them. CDR3 loop: CASRPLEGEQFF. In DNA, the CDR3 is TGTGCCAGCAGGCCCCTGGAGGGTGAGCAGTTCTTC.

The V and J genes are TRBV30 and TRBJ2-2, with TRBD1 matching 8 bases. This CDR3 has 14 residues. Germline assignment: CDR1 GTSNPN and CDR2 SVGIG (reference sequence). Trimming cost V 5 bases and J 3 bases; bases outside gene matches: 5. The CDR3 reads CAWGQGGDTGELFF. CDR3 bases: TGTGCCTGGGGACAGGGTGGGGACACCGGGGAGCTGTTTTTT. The variable domain in full, completed from reference TRBV30 and TRBJ2-2, reads SQTIHQWPATLVQPVGSPLSLECTVEGTSNPNLYWYRQAAGRGLQLLFYSVGIGQISSEVPQNLSASRPQDRQFILSSKKLLLSDSGFYLCAWGQGGDTGELFFGEGSRLTVL.

V and J are TRBV7-9 and TRBJ2-3; 9 positions match TRBD2. Trimming removed 4 bases from V and 0 bases from J; junction bases left unmatched: 8. Germline CDR1 is SEHNR and CDR2 is FQNEAQ (reference sequence). The CDR3 has 17 amino acids. The CDR3, as DNA: TGTGCCAGCAGCTCCCGCGGGGGGGCCACTAGCACAGATACGCAGTATTTT. Protein: CASSSRGGATSTDTQYF. Complete variable domain (other parts from reference TRBV7-9 and TRBJ2-3): DTGVSQNPRHKITKRGQNVTFRCDPISEHNRLYWYRQTLGQGPEFLTYFQNEAQLEKSRLLSDRFSAERPKGSFSTLEIQRTEQGDSAMYLCASSSRGGATSTDTQYFGPGTRLTVL.